This passage covers 7 T cell receptor beta chains from one sample sequenced in a study of early T cells in non-severe SARS-CoV-2 infection. TCRdb itself ran the 5' RACE reads through MiXCR, one entry per CDR3 protein. This table holds more than 90,000 distinct CDR3 sequences, around 14% found once. Material: whole blood. The receptors derive from an adult who was a healthcare worker with PCR-confirmed SARS-CoV-2 infection or an uninfected control (not recorded which).

This clonotype was seen more than once but under ten times. The chain carries TRBV18 and TRBJ2-5, with D tentatively TRBD2 (6 bases). The germline V gene encodes CDR1 KGHSH and CDR2 LQKENI. The V end lost 4 bases, the J end lost 5 bases, and 23 bases lay between the germline ends. The CDR3 is 17 residues long. The CDR3 spells CASSRSTGRIGGETQYF. The CDR3 region has the DNA TGTGCCAGCTCACGCTCTACCGGGCGGATTGGAGGGGAGACCCAGTACTTC.

There are many counts of this clonotype. The V gene is TRBV7-9, the J gene TRBJ2-6, with D maybe TRBD1 (6 bases). This CDR3 has 14 amino acids. Germline V gene sequence: CDR1 SEHNR, CDR2 FQNEAQ (reference sequence). Trimming removed 5 bases at V and 6 bases at J, with 11 bases between. This CDR3 reads CASSIQGPANVLTF. The CDR3 DNA is TGTGCCAGCAGCATACAGGGCCCGGCCAACGTCCTGACTTTC. Full variable domain (outside the CDR3, taken from reference TRBV7-9 and TRBJ2-6): DTGVSQNPRHKITKRGQNVTFRCDPISEHNRLYWYRQTLGQGPEFLTYFQNEAQLEKSRLLSDRFSAERPKGSFSTLEIQRTEQGDSAMYLCASSIQGPANVLTFGAGSRLTVL.

This clonotype was observed a handful of times. The V and J genes are TRBV7-9 and TRBJ1-6; D perhaps matches TRBD1 (6 bases). The CDR3 contains 15 residues. CDR1 is SEHNR, CDR2 FQNEAQ, per germline (reference sequence). Trimming removed 0 bases from V and 7 bases from J, with 10 bases in between. This CDR3 is CASSLADRINSPLHF. The DNA for the CDR3 is TGTGCCAGCAGCTTAGCTGACAGGATCAATTCACCCCTCCACTTT.

Many counts were recorded for this clonotype. The CDR3 DNA follows: TGCAGTGCTAGAGAGGGACAGGGGGCTGGTGGCTACACCTTC. Translating it yields CSAREGQGAGGYTF. This chain joins TRBV20-1 and TRBJ1-2; 12 nucleotides line up with TRBD1. V lost 0 bases to trimming and J lost 7 bases; unmatched junction nucleotides: 3. CDR1 and CDR2 (germline): DFQATT, SNEGSKA (reference sequence). The CDR3 is made up of 14 amino acids.

In this sample, this clonotype turned up a few times. The chain carries TRBV6-6 and TRBJ2-1; maybe TRBD2 (5 bases). The CDR3 extends over 11 amino acids. Germline V gives CDR1 MNHNY, CDR2 SVGAGI (reference sequence). V lost 8 bases, J lost 9 bases, and 11 bases lay in between. The CDR3 loop reads CASGAGFEQFF. The CDR3 region has the DNA TGTGCCAGCGGTGCGGGCTTTGAGCAGTTCTTC.

This clonotype was seen more than once but under ten times. The chain is built from TRBV2 and TRBJ1-5; D unclear. The CDR3 extends over 17 amino acids. V was pared by 4 bases and J by 0 bases, with 16 bases between. Germline CDR1 SNHLY, CDR2 FYNNEI. CDR3 region: CASSVGSSFYSNQPQHF. Here the CDR3 DNA reads TGTGCCAGCAGTGTGGGTTCTAGTTTCTATAGCAATCAGCCCCAGCATTTT.

A word on this clonotype: At one boundary the junction diverges from the germline segment, which might be a read error. The V call is TRBV9, the J call TRBJ2-3; the D is unclear. The CDR3 is 14 residues long. The germline V gene encodes CDR1 SGDLS and CDR2 YYNGEE. The CDR3: CASSVAANTDTLYF. CDR3 in DNA: TGTGCCAGCAGCGTAGCGGCTAACACAGATACGCTGTATTTT.